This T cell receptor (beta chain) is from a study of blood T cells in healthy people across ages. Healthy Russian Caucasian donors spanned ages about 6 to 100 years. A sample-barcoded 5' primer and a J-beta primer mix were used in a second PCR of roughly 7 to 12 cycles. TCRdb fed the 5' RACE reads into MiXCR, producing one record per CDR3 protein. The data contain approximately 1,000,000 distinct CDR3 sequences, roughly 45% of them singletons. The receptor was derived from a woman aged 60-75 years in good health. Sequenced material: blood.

The CDR3 loop is CASSPQGASLSYEQYF. The CDR3 DNA sequence: TGTGCCAGCAGCCCCCAGGGCGCCTCACTCTCCTACGAGCAGTACTTC. The chain employs TRBV4-2 and TRBJ2-5; TRBD1 might be the D (5 bases). The end of the DNA aligns better with TRBJ2-7, so the J call may be wrong. This CDR3 has 16 amino acids. Germline-derived CDR1 and CDR2 are LGHNA and YNFKEQ.